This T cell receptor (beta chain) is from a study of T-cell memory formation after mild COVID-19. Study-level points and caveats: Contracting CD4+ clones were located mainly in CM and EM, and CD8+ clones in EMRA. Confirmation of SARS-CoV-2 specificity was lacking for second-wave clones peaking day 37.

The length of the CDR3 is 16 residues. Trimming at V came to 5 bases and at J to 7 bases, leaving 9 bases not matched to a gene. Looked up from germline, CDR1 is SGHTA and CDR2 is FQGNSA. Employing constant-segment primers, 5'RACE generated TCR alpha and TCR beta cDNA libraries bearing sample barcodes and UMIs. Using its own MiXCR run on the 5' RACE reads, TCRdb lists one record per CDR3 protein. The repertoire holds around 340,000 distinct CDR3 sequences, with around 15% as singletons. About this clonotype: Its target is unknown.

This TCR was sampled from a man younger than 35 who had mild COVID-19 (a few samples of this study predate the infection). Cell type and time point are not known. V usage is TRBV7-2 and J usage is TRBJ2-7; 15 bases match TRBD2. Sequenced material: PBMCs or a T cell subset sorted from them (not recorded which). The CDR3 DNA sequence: TGTGCCAGCAGCGACGGAGGGACTAGCGGGGGGAGGGAGCAGTACTTC. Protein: CASSDGGTSGGREQYF.